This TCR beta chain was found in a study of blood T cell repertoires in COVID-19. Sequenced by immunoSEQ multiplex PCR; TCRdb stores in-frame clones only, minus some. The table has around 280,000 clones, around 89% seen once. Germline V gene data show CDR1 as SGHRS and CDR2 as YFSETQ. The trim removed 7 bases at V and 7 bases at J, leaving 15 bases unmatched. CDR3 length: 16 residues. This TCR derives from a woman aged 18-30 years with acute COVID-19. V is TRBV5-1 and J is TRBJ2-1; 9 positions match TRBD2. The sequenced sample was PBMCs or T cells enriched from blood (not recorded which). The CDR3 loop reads CASGRELSGSTNEQFF. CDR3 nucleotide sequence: TGCGCCAGCGGCCGGGAACTTAGCGGGAGTACAAATGAGCAGTTCTTC.